This T cell receptor (beta chain) is from a study of long-term antiretroviral therapy in people with HIV (dated by TCRdb to between 2021 and 2022). Regarding the study in general: Collection of the earliest samples took place about a decade ahead of the 2015 WHO recommendation for immediate ART, at a time when ART was typically delayed until CD4 counts fell. About a third of the roughly 30 participants with HIV were female. A retrospective serial study tested whether ART initiation and durable HIV suppression were associated with changes in peripheral blood TRB repertoire composition and diversity. A total of some 200 cryopreserved PBMC samples came from around 30 adults with confirmed HIV infection and were collected serially over a mean of about 6 years (range 1-12). No cross-contamination during QIAcube processing was shown when test extractions of a monoclonal T-cell line were performed alongside 33 polyclonal samples.

As regards this clone: Its target antigen remains unknown. No clone much larger than this one lies a single base away; base qualities are absent.

Paper-wide results and their limitations: Starting ART was linked to a significant rise in TRB diversity, yet even after long-term ART the diversity remained significantly lower than in transplant donor controls. The repertoire was dominated across all time points by expanded TRB clones identified before ART initiation, although this dominance was seen to fluctuate and to decrease in many PLHIV after ART. The samples were dated from about 2004 to 2018, and the ART regimens that were used may be less effective than current ART regimens. No data were available on ART adherence, viral resistance or therapy changes, limiting inferences about post-ART repertoire changes. Because pre-ART samples had limited cell numbers, profiling was done on unsorted PBMC rather than on sorted CD4+ and CD8+ T cells. Because PBMC availability was limited, only the TCR beta chain was sequenced, with no alpha chain pairing. HIV repertoires had narrower CDR3 length ranges than controls, and the network structure suggested an antigen-experienced repertoire that shifted only slightly toward naive after ART.

The immunoSEQ hsTCRB v3.0 assay was used at survey level resolution to sequence the TRB variable region. The target sequencing depth for TRB was roughly 40,000-55,000 T-cell genomes per sample. An Illumina MiSeq with a v3 150-cycle kit was used to sequence the pooled TRB libraries. As for how the authors treated the data: Repertoire analysis ran in R within a reproducible Nextflow workflow covering QC, data transformation and analysis. LymphoSeq2, an R package for exploring AIRR-Seq data, was used to implement the custom analyses. A handful of samples that yielded fewer than 5000 total TRB sequences were excluded, so that 150 to 200 HIV repertoires were analyzed. Among the approximately 180 retained HIV repertoires, about 57 were collected before ART initiation and approximately 130 after ART initiation. Repertoires were downsampled to 5000 TRB nucleotide sequences, and summary statistics were averaged over 100 downsampling iterations. The analysis kept only TRB sequences whose CDR3 regions were at least seven amino acids long. Diversity was assessed using a clonality score derived from Shannon entropy and using the Gini coefficient. In the repertoire networks, any two of the top 5000 CDR3 amino acid sequences were connected whenever the two sequences differed by an edit distance of one. GLIPH2 predicted antigen specificity groups and MHC restriction for TRB CDR3 amino acid sequences. Known CMV, EBV, HIV or tissue antigen associations were flagged by matching CDR3 amino acid sequences against VDJdb and McPAS-TCR. Pre-ART, post-ART and control groups were compared with Wilcoxon signed-rank tests and Holm-Bonferroni correction. TCRdb stores this immuneACCESS table with in-frame sequences only. Part of the clones is absent; in the studies checked, under half of the shortfall reflects unresolved V genes, and no reason is known for the rest. D and trimming were read from the DNA, whereas the V and J calls and clone size are those reported in that table. In all, the sample holds over 20,000 clones, and around 84% of those were seen once. The ten largest clones represent about 20% of the sample.

There are 13 amino acids in the CDR3, from cysteine to phenylalanine inclusive. The only DNA kept is the CDR3, 39 bases in frame from the first base. V and J are truncated by 5 bases and 1 base respectively, leaving an intervening sequence of 8 bases. For CDR1 and CDR2, the germline V gene (reference sequence) lists LNHDA and SQIVND. To be included, a participant needed at least one PBMC sample from before ART initiation plus at least two post-ART samples. Treatment was received in the United States of America by all participants with HIV. Cryopreserved samples of roughly 0.85-11 million PBMC were thawed and washed before DNA extraction. At the time of the earliest PBMC sample, participants with HIV were aged between about 20 and 54 years. PBMC samples from each participant spanned 1-4 timepoints before ART initiation and 2-8 timepoints after ART initiation, with a median of 7 samples. For every participant, serial HIV viral load, CD4+ T-cell count, ART history and demographic data were obtained. Using a Qiagen kit on a QIAcube, genomic DNA was extracted from unsorted PBMC, with samples processed in batches of 12.

This TCR was recovered from a man between 18 and 29 years old with HIV. The sequenced sample was unsorted PBMCs, obtained 0.1 years before starting antiretroviral therapy. The chain joins TRBV19 to TRBJ1-1, with no reliable assignment of the D segment. DNA sequence: TGTGCCAGTAGTCGGCAGAAGAACACTGAAGCTTTCTTT. This gives the protein CASSRQKNTEAFF.